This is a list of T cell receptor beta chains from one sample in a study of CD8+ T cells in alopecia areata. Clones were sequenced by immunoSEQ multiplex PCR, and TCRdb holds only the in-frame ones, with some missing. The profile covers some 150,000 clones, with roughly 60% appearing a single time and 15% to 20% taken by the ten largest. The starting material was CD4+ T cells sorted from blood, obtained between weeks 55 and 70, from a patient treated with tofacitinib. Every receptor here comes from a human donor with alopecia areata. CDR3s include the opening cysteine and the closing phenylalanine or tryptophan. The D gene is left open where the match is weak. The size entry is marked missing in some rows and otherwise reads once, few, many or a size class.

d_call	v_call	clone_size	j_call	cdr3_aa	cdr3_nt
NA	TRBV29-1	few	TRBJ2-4	CSVEVGELDIQYF	TGCAGCGTTGAAGTAGGGGAATTAGACATTCAGTACTTC
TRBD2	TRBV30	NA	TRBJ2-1	CAWRAIAGAYNEQFF	TGTGCCTGGAGGGCTATAGCGGGGGCCTACAATGAGCAGTTCTTC
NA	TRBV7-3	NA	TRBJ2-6	CASSLLASGANVLTF	TGTGCCAGCAGCTTACTAGCGTCTGGGGCCAACGTCCTGACTTTC
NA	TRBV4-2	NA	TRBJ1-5	CASSQEDGNQPQHF	TGTGCCAGCAGCCAAGAGGACGGGAATCAGCCCCAGCATTTT
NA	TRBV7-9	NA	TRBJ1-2	CASSPLDSGGYTF	TGTGCCAGCAGCCCCCTCGATTCGGGTGGCTACACCTTC
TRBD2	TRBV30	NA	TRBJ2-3	CASYPTSGVTDTQYF	TGTGCCTCCTACCCGACTAGCGGGGTCACAGATACGCAGTATTTT
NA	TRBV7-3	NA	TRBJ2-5	CASSLAGSETQYF	TGTGCCAGCAGCTTAGCGGGGAGCGAGACCCAGTACTTC
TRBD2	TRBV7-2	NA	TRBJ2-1	CASSLTSGGASRNEQFF	TGTGCCAGCAGCTTAACTAGCGGGGGGGCTAGTCGCAATGAGCAGTTCTTC
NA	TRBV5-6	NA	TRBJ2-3	CASSADRPSSTDTQYF	TGTGCCAGCAGCGCCGATCGTCCCTCTAGCACAGATACGCAGTATTTT
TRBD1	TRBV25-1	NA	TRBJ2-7	CASSDIGTVYEQYF	TGTGCCAGCAGTGACATTGGGACAGTCTACGAGCAGTACTTC
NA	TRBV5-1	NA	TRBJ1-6	CASSLGDSGNSPLHF	TGCGCCAGCAGCTTGGGGGACTCGGGAAATTCACCCCTCCACTTT
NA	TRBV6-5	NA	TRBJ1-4	CASRTTLGKLFF	TGTGCCAGCAGAACGACCTTAGGAAAACTGTTTTTT
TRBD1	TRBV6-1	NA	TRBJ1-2	CASRETGPKGYTF	TGTGCCAGCAGAGAGACAGGGCCAAAAGGCTACACCTTC
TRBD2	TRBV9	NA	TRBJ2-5	CASSAGGRETQYF	TGTGCCAGCAGCGCGGGGGGGCGTGAGACCCAGTACTTC
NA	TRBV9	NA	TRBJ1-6	CASSVGGGGSPLHF	TGTGCCAGCAGCGTCGGCGGGGGTGGATCACCCCTCCACTTT
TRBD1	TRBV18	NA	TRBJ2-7	CASSPVDRGNYEQYF	TGTGCCAGCTCACCCGTAGACAGGGGGAACTACGAGCAGTACTTC
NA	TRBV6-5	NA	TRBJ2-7	CASTKRTDPYEQYF	TGTGCCAGCACCAAGCGGACAGACCCCTACGAGCAGTACTTC
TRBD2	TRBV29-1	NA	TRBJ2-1	CSVGSGGAREQFF	TGCAGCGTTGGGAGCGGGGGGGCTCGTGAGCAGTTCTTC
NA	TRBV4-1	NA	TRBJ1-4	CASSPRRAATNEKLFF	TGCGCCAGCAGCCCCCGTCGAGCGGCAACTAATGAAAAACTGTTTTTT
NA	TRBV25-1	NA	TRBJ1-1	CASSRMGTEAFF	TGTGCCAGCAGTAGAATGGGGACTGAAGCTTTCTTT
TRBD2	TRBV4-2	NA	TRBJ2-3	CASSQAAGGVTDTQYF	TGTGCCAGCAGCCAAGCGGCGGGAGGGGTAACAGATACGCAGTATTTT
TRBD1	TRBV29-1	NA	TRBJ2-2	CSATGGITGELFF	TGCAGCGCGACAGGGGGGATCACCGGGGAGCTGTTTTTT
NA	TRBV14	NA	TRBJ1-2	CASSPGVSYGYTF	TGTGCCAGCAGCCCAGGGGTGAGCTATGGCTACACCTTC
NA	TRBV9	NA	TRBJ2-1	CASSVGPGQGMGNNEQFF	TGTGCCAGCAGCGTAGGTCCGGGGCAGGGTATGGGCAACAATGAGCAGTTCTTC
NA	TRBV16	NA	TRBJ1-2	CASSQSSGFNYGYTF	TGTGCCAGCAGCCAATCTTCGGGATTCAACTATGGCTACACCTTC
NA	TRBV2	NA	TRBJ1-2	CASSIRGYGYTF	TGTGCCAGCAGTATCCGGGGCTATGGCTACACCTTC
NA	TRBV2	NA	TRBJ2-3	CATPPGNTDTQYF	TGTGCCACCCCACCGGGCAACACAGATACGCAGTATTTT
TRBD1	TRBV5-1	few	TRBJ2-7	CASSFTGDYEQYF	TGCGCCAGCAGCTTCACAGGGGACTACGAGCAGTACTTC
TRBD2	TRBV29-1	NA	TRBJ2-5	CSVVAGFQETQYF	TGCAGCGTTGTAGCGGGGTTCCAAGAGACCCAGTACTTC
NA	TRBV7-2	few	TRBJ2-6	CASTRAGGANVLTF	TGTGCCAGCACCCGAGCTGGTGGGGCCAACGTCCTGACTTTC
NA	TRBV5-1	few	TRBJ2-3	CASSIEGTQYF	TGCGCCAGCAGCATTGAGGGAACGCAGTATTTT
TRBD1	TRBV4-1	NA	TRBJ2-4	CASSQPSTGVGKNIQYF	TGCGCCAGCAGCCAACCTTCGACAGGGGTTGGCAAAAACATTCAGTACTTC
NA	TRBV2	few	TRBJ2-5	CASSVTQYQETQYF	TGTGCCAGCAGTGTAACACAGTACCAAGAGACCCAGTACTTC
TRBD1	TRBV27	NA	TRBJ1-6	CASSLMDRVRSPLHF	TGTGCCAGCAGTTTAATGGACAGGGTACGGTCACCCCTCCACTTT
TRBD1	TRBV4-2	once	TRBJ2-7	CASSQDHDRGYEQYF	TGTGCCAGCAGCCAAGATCACGACAGGGGATACGAGCAGTACTTC
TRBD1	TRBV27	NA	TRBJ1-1	CASSFLGTGATEAFF	TGTGCCAGCAGTTTCCTCGGGACAGGGGCCACTGAAGCTTTCTTT
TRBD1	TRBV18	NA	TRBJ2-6	CASSRVGQPSGANVLTF	TGTGCCAGCTCACGGGTGGGACAGCCCTCTGGGGCCAACGTCCTGACTTTC
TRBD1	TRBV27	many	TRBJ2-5	CASSWDRGAEETQYF	TGTGCCAGCAGCTGGGACAGGGGGGCCGAGGAGACCCAGTACTTC
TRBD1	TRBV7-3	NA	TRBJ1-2	CASSSTGGYGYTF	TGTGCCAGCAGCTCAACAGGGGGCTATGGCTACACCTTC
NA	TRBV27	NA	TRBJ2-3	CASGYRESSTDTQYF	TGTGCCAGCGGATACAGGGAGTCTAGCACAGATACGCAGTATTTT
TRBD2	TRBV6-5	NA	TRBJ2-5	CASSYGLAGGQETQYF	TGTGCCAGCAGTTACGGACTAGCGGGGGGTCAAGAGACCCAGTACTTC
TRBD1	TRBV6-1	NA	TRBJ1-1	CASSTTGDTEAFF	TGTGCCAGCAGTACTACAGGGGACACTGAAGCTTTCTTT
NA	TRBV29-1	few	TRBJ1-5	CSVVAGSYSNQPQHF	TGCAGCGTTGTGGCGGGGTCATATAGCAATCAGCCCCAGCATTTT
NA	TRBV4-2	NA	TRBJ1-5	CASGGGTYHNQPQHF	TGTGCCAGCGGCGGAGGGACTTATCACAATCAGCCCCAGCATTTT
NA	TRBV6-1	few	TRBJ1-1	CASFPRDTEAFF	TGTGCCAGCTTTCCGCGGGACACTGAAGCTTTCTTT